A selection of T cell receptor beta chains follows, all from one sample in a study of T cells in Graves' hyperthyroidism and ophthalmopathy. Via MiXCR, TCRdb re-called the multiplex PCR reads, giving one row per CDR3 protein. Of about 290,000 distinct CDR3 sequences listed, roughly 13% are singletons. The sample comprised blood. All receptors come from a middle-aged woman with Graves' hyperthyroidism. The CDR3 runs from the conserved cysteine through the conserved F or W. Each record gives: clone size, J gene, D gene, V gene, CDR3 DNA, CDR3 protein. D genes are given only for firm matches. Some rows mark clone size as missing; the rest say once, few, many or name a class of expanded clone.

>many|TRBJ2-1|NA|TRBV5-1
TGCGCCAGCAGCTCCTCAATCACATACAATGAGCAGTTCTTC
CASSSSITYNEQFF
>many|TRBJ2-2|NA|TRBV5-6
TGTGCCAGCAGCTTGCGCCGGCAGGGGTCCGGGGAGCTGTTTTTT
CASSLRRQGSGELFF
>many|TRBJ1-1|NA|TRBV29-1
TGCAGCGTCTTCCCCCCCACAGGTCTGAACACTGAAGCTTTCTTT
CSVFPPTGLNTEAFF
>NA|TRBJ1-4|TRBD1|TRBV7-2
TGTGCCAGCAGTCGGGACAGACCTAATGAAAAACTGTTTTTT
CASSRDRPNEKLFF
>few|TRBJ2-2|NA|TRBV30
TGTGCCTGGAGGCCCGGGGCGAGCACCGTGGAGCTGTTTTTT
CAWRPGASTVELFF
>many|TRBJ1-1|NA|TRBV20-1
TGCAGTTTGACCGAGTGGGCTGAAGCTTTCTTT
CSLTEWAEAFF
>many|TRBJ2-7|NA|TRBV3-1
TGTGCCAGCAGCCAGCGGGCCTCCCCCGAGCAGTACTTC
CASSQRASPEQYF
>many|TRBJ2-5|NA|TRBV2
TGTGCCAGCCACAGGGACCAAGAGACCCAGTACTTC
CASHRDQETQYF
>many|TRBJ2-2|NA|TRBV20-1
TGCAGTGCTAGCGCGGGGACTGCACGTCCCGGGGAGCTGTTTTTT
CSASAGTARPGELFF
>many|TRBJ1-6|NA|TRBV28
TGTGCCAGCAGTTCCCACTCGGAACCTCTCGCACCCCTCCACTTT
CASSSHSEPLAPLHF
>many|TRBJ2-7|NA|TRBV13
TGTGCCAGCAGCACTCGACAGGTGGGCTCCTACGAGCAGTACTTC
CASSTRQVGSYEQYF
>many|TRBJ2-7|NA|TRBV29-1
TGCAGCGTTAAATTGGTCGGCTACGAGCAGTACTTC
CSVKLVGYEQYF
>NA|TRBJ2-1|NA|TRBV28
TGTGCCAGCAGTTTATCTTTTTTGCGGTTCAAGAGTACCCACAATGAGCAGTTCTTC
CASSLSFLRFKSTHNEQFF
>many|TRBJ1-2|TRBD1|TRBV7-9
TGTGCCAGCAGCTTATGGCGGGACAGGAACCCCTATGGCTACACCTTC
CASSLWRDRNPYGYTF
>many|TRBJ1-5|TRBD1|TRBV2
TGTGCCAGCAGTGCCGGGACAGCCCATCAGCCCCAGCATTTT
CASSAGTAHQPQHF
>NA|TRBJ2-2|NA|TRBV30
TGTGCCTGGAGTTCTCAATCGGGGACCGGGGAGCTGTTTTTT
CAWSSQSGTGELFF
>many|TRBJ1-2|TRBD1|TRBV5-6
TGTGCCAGCAGCTCCCAGGGGGGAGCTAACTATGGCTACACCTTC
CASSSQGGANYGYTF
>NA|TRBJ1-3|NA|TRBV6-6
TGTGCCAGCAGTTACTCAGGGACTGGAAACACCATATATTTT
CASSYSGTGNTIYF
>NA|TRBJ1-3|NA|TRBV15
TGTGCCACCAGCATAGGGAGGGGAGGAAACACCATATATTTT
CATSIGRGGNTIYF
>NA|TRBJ1-3|TRBD1|TRBV25-1
TGTGCCAGCAGTGACCGACAGGGGGTGGGAAACACCATATATTTT
CASSDRQGVGNTIYF
>many|TRBJ2-1|NA|TRBV11-2
TGTGCCAGCAGATTATCACAGGGACGTTTGTTCTTC
CASRLSQGRLFF
>many|TRBJ1-2|TRBD1|TRBV28
TGTGCCAGCAGTTTCGGACAGGGGGCGGGTGGCTACACCTTC
CASSFGQGAGGYTF
>many|TRBJ2-5|NA|TRBV2
TGTGCCAGCAGCGCGGGTCGGACCCAGTACTTC
CASSAGRTQYF
>NA|TRBJ1-2|TRBD1|TRBV20-1
TGCAGTGCTCCGAACAGGGGCGGGGACTATAGCTACACCTTC
CSAPNRGGDYSYTF
>few|TRBJ2-4|NA|TRBV11-1
TGTGCCAGCAGGCCAACAGGGATTGCCAAAAACATTCAGTACTTC
CASRPTGIAKNIQYF
>NA|TRBJ2-7|NA|TRBV10-2
TGCGCCAGCAGTGACGGGGGGCGTACCTACGAGCAGTACTTC
CASSDGGRTYEQYF
>few|TRBJ2-1|NA|TRBV10-1
TGCGCCAGCAGCCCCCTAGCTGATAGCTCCTACAATGAGCAGTTCTTC
CASSPLADSSYNEQFF
>NA|TRBJ2-3|NA|TRBV5-4
TGTGCCAGCAGCTTGGGGGGGCCAGGGAAGGTGGTGGATACGCAGTATTTT
CASSLGGPGKVVDTQYF
>NA|TRBJ1-4|NA|TRBV7-9
TGTGCCAGCAGCACTGGATCAACTAATGAAAAACTGTTTTTT
CASSTGSTNEKLFF
>many|TRBJ2-1|NA|TRBV7-2
TGTGCCAGCAGCCCTCAGGGGAATAACTACAATGAGCAGTTCTTC
CASSPQGNNYNEQFF
>many|TRBJ2-3|NA|TRBV7-2
TGTGCCAGCAGCACGCCCAATAGCGCAGATACGCAGTATTTT
CASSTPNSADTQYF
>many|TRBJ1-2|TRBD1|TRBV19
TGTGCCAGTAGTATCTTTACAGGGGTTCGGTACTATGGCTACACCTTC
CASSIFTGVRYYGYTF
>few|TRBJ1-4|NA|TRBV11-2
TGTGCCAGCAGCTTATACCGGGACGGCGGTGAAAAACTGTTTTTT
CASSLYRDGGEKLFF
>few|TRBJ1-1|TRBD1|TRBV6-1
TGTGCCAGCAGACGGACAGGGTTCACTGAAGCTTTCTTT
CASRRTGFTEAFF
>many|TRBJ1-3|NA|TRBV29-1
TGCAGCGTTGGTATATTCGGGGGGCAAGGAAACACCATATATTTT
CSVGIFGGQGNTIYF
>NA|TRBJ2-2|TRBD1|TRBV12-3/TRBV12-4
TGTGCCAGCAGTTTTCAGGGGGACGGGGAGCTGTTTTTT
CASSFQGDGELFF
>few|TRBJ2-7|TRBD1|TRBV20-1
TGCAGTGCTAGTCCCCGGACAGGGGCCTACGAGCAGTACTTC
CSASPRTGAYEQYF
>many|TRBJ1-1|TRBD1|TRBV3-1
TGTGCCAGCAGCCGCAATGGACAGGCGGATACTGAAGCTTTCTTT
CASSRNGQADTEAFF
>NA|TRBJ2-3|NA|TRBV19
TGTGCCAGTAGTCCCGACGACTTTAACTACCTCACAGATACGCAGTATTTT
CASSPDDFNYLTDTQYF
>many|TRBJ2-5|TRBD2|TRBV6-1
TGTGCCAGCAGCGTGACTAGCCGGGAGACCCAGTACTTC
CASSVTSRETQYF
>many|TRBJ2-7|TRBD2|TRBV27
TGTGCCAGCAGTCCTGGGGGACTAGCGGATAACTACGAGCAGTACTTC
CASSPGGLADNYEQYF